The clone carrying this T cell receptor (beta chain) was observed a single time. What it binds is not known. This entry belongs to a study of OX40 agonist ivuxolimab in advanced cancers. Repertoires were generated with immunoSEQ multiplex PCR, while TCRdb's copy carries only in-frame clones and drops some. The table has about 32,000 clones, around 83% seen once. The study's findings and limits: The investigators did not determine what antigen specificity the expanded peripheral T cells had. Within 6 weeks, CD4+ and CD8+ blood T cells expanded clonally at 0.1 to 3.0 mg/kg. Among the lowest levels of clonal expansion were found in partial responders at 0.1-3.0 mg/kg.

CDR3 size: 15 residues. V was cut by 4 bases and J by 0 bases, with 11 bases left in between. Germline lookup yields CDR1 SGHRS and CDR2 YFSETQ. On cycle 4 day 1 and cycle 7 day 1, as well as at baseline, blood was sampled. This TCR was recovered from an adult with an advanced solid tumor such as melanoma, head and neck, liver or kidney cancer. Sample: CD4+ or CD8+ T cells sorted from blood, taken in a trial of the OX40 agonist ivuxolimab. This chain uses TRBV5-1 with TRBJ1-5; no firm D call. Here the CDR3 reads CASSPEGGSNQPQHF. CDR3 bases: TGCGCCAGCAGCCCCGAGGGTGGTAGCAATCAGCCCCAGCATTTT.